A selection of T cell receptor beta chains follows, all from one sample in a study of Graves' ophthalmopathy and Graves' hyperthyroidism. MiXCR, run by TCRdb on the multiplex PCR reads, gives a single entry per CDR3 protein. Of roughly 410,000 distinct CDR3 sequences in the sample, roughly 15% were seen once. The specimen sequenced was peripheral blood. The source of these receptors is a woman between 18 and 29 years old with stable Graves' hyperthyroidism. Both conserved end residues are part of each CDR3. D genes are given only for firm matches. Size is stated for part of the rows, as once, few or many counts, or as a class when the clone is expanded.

DNA: TGTGCCAGCAGCCCCTTGGGGGATGTCAGACAAGAGACCCAGTACTTC; CDR3: CASSPLGDVRQETQYF; D: .; size: many; V: TRBV25-1; length: 16; J: TRBJ2-5
DNA: TGTGCCAGCTCACCATCGGACAGCACCTATGATTCACCCCTCCACTTT; CDR3: CASSPSDSTYDSPLHF; D: .; size: .; V: TRBV18; length: 16; J: TRBJ1-6
DNA: TGTGCCAGTAGGGGGGACCGGGAGACCCAGTACTTC; CDR3: CASRGDRETQYF; D: .; size: many; V: TRBV19; length: 12; J: TRBJ2-5
DNA: TGTGCCAGCAGTGAAGGACCCAACACTGAAGCTTTCTTT; CDR3: CASSEGPNTEAFF; D: .; size: many; V: TRBV2; length: 13; J: TRBJ1-1
DNA: TGTGCCAGCAGGGAGGGTCCTTTGGGGGAGACCCAGTACTTC; CDR3: CASREGPLGETQYF; D: .; size: few; V: TRBV27; length: 14; J: TRBJ2-5
DNA: TGCGCCAGCAGCGCCCGCGGGGACCCCTACGAGCAGTACTTC; CDR3: CASSARGDPYEQYF; D: .; size: .; V: TRBV5-1; length: 14; J: TRBJ2-7
DNA: TGTGCCAGCAGCTTTGTGGAAACTAACTATGGCTACACCTTC; CDR3: CASSFVETNYGYTF; D: .; size: many; V: TRBV7-2; length: 14; J: TRBJ1-2
DNA: TGTGCCAGCAGCTTGGGGGACACAAACGTTTACGAGCAGTACTTC; CDR3: CASSLGDTNVYEQYF; D: .; size: .; V: TRBV5-6; length: 15; J: TRBJ2-7
DNA: TGTGCCGGCAGCTTGGGGACGGAAAACATTCAGTACTTC; CDR3: CAGSLGTENIQYF; D: .; size: .; V: TRBV7-9; length: 13; J: TRBJ2-4
DNA: TGTGCCAGCAGTGAAGAACAATTCGGCAATCAGCCCCAGCATTTT; CDR3: CASSEEQFGNQPQHF; D: .; size: many; V: TRBV6-1; length: 15; J: TRBJ1-5
DNA: TGTGCCAGCAGTCCATCATCGTTGGGGAGGGGCTACGAGCAGTACTTC; CDR3: CASSPSSLGRGYEQYF; D: TRBD2; size: many; V: TRBV27; length: 16; J: TRBJ2-7
DNA: TGTGCCAGCAGAAACGGAGGGCGGGGGGATTGGGAGACCCAGTACTTC; CDR3: CASRNGGRGDWETQYF; D: TRBD2; size: .; V: TRBV5-6; length: 16; J: TRBJ2-5
DNA: TGTACCAGTAGTCACAGGGGAATGAACACTGAAGCTTTCTTT; CDR3: CTSSHRGMNTEAFF; D: TRBD1; size: few; V: TRBV19; length: 14; J: TRBJ1-1
DNA: TGCGCCAGCAGCTTTGGCGGGGGGTCCTACGAGCAGTACTTC; CDR3: CASSFGGGSYEQYF; D: TRBD2; size: many; V: TRBV5-1; length: 14; J: TRBJ2-7
DNA: TGTGCCAGCAGTTACTCCTGGGTATTCCACACCGGGGAGCTGTTTTTT; CDR3: CASSYSWVFHTGELFF; D: .; size: many; V: TRBV6-5; length: 16; J: TRBJ2-2
DNA: TGTGCCAGCAGTTACTTGCGATCCGGGGAGCTGTTTTTT; CDR3: CASSYLRSGELFF; D: .; size: many; V: TRBV6-5; length: 13; J: TRBJ2-2
DNA: TGTGCCAGCAGCCAGCGGACAGGAGACATTCAGTACTTC; CDR3: CASSQRTGDIQYF; D: TRBD1; size: many; V: TRBV4-2; length: 13; J: TRBJ2-4
DNA: TGTGCCAGCAGCCTTGGGGTTGGAGGTAGCAATCAGCCCCAGCATTTT; CDR3: CASSLGVGGSNQPQHF; D: .; size: many; V: TRBV5-5; length: 16; J: TRBJ1-5
DNA: TGTGCCAGCAGTCGACAGGGGGGCGGCATTCAGTACTTC; CDR3: CASSRQGGGIQYF; D: TRBD1; size: many; V: TRBV6-5; length: 13; J: TRBJ2-4
DNA: TGCGCCAGCAGCCCCACGGACAGGGCTTCGGGCTACACCTTC; CDR3: CASSPTDRASGYTF; D: TRBD1; size: many; V: TRBV5-1; length: 14; J: TRBJ1-2
DNA: TGTGCCAGCAGCTTAGTTGCAGCGGGGGTTTCCGGGGAGCTGTGTTTT; CDR3: CASSLVAAGVSGELCF; D: TRBD2; size: few; V: TRBV11-2; length: 16; J: TRBJ2-2
DNA: TGCGCCAGCAGCCGAGAGAACCTGTCTGAAGCTTTCTTT; CDR3: CASSRENLSEAFF; D: .; size: many; V: TRBV5-1; length: 13; J: TRBJ1-1
DNA: TGTGCCAGCAGCGAAGGAGGGGACATTAGCAATCAGCCCCAGCATTTT; CDR3: CASSEGGDISNQPQHF; D: .; size: few; V: TRBV9; length: 16; J: TRBJ1-5
DNA: TGTGCCAGTAACGCGGCCCAGTTAGGCCGCACTGAAGCTTTCTTT; CDR3: CASNAAQLGRTEAFF; D: .; size: many; V: TRBV19; length: 15; J: TRBJ1-1
DNA: TGTGCCAGCAGTTTAGCTTGGTCGGGGACTGAAGCTTTCTTT; CDR3: CASSLAWSGTEAFF; D: .; size: many; V: TRBV27; length: 14; J: TRBJ1-1
DNA: TGTGCCAGTAGTATAGACAGCATGAACACTGAAGCTTTCTTT; CDR3: CASSIDSMNTEAFF; D: .; size: many; V: TRBV19; length: 14; J: TRBJ1-1
DNA: TGCAGTGCTAGTGTTTTCAGGTCTAGCGAGTTTTCCTACGAGCAGTACTTC; CDR3: CSASVFRSSEFSYEQYF; D: .; size: many; V: TRBV20-1; length: 17; J: TRBJ2-7
DNA: TGTGCCAGCAGGACATCGACAGGCGGTGGCTACACCTTC; CDR3: CASRTSTGGGYTF; D: .; size: many; V: TRBV6-5; length: 13; J: TRBJ1-2
DNA: TGTGCCAGCAGCCAAGAGCCGTTGTCGAACACTGAAGCTTTCTTT; CDR3: CASSQEPLSNTEAFF; D: .; size: many; V: TRBV4-2; length: 15; J: TRBJ1-1
DNA: TGTGCCAGCGCGAAGCAGGGAGACTATGGCTACACCTTC; CDR3: CASAKQGDYGYTF; D: .; size: many; V: TRBV2; length: 13; J: TRBJ1-2
DNA: TGCAGCGTGGCAGGGGGCTGGAACACTGAAGCTTTCTTT; CDR3: CSVAGGWNTEAFF; D: TRBD1; size: many; V: TRBV29-1; length: 13; J: TRBJ1-1
DNA: TGTGCCAGCAGTTTTCAGGGACAGGGTGTTGACACCGGGGAGCTGTTTTTT; CDR3: CASSFQGQGVDTGELFF; D: TRBD1; size: .; V: TRBV27; length: 17; J: TRBJ2-2
DNA: TGCAGTGCCCTCGGACAGGTACCTTCACCCCTCCACTTT; CDR3: CSALGQVPSPLHF; D: TRBD1; size: many; V: TRBV20-1; length: 13; J: TRBJ1-6
DNA: TGTGCCAGCAGCCTGCAGGGCACCGGGGAGCTGTTGTTT; CDR3: CASSLQGTGELLF; D: .; size: few; V: TRBV4-2; length: 13; J: TRBJ2-2
DNA: TGTGCCAGCAGTTTATCAGCATCGCGGGCCACTGAAGCTTTCTTT; CDR3: CASSLSASRATEAFF; D: .; size: once; V: TRBV27; length: 15; J: TRBJ1-1
DNA: TGTGCCAGCAGTGACCAGACAGGGGCCGGTCATGGCTACACCTTC; CDR3: CASSDQTGAGHGYTF; D: TRBD1; size: many; V: TRBV6-1; length: 15; J: TRBJ1-2
DNA: TGTGCTAGTGGTTCCTTGGGACTAGCGGGGACGAACACCGGGGAGCTGTTTTTT; CDR3: CASGSLGLAGTNTGELFF; D: TRBD2; size: .; V: TRBV12-5; length: 18; J: TRBJ2-2
DNA: TGCGCCAGCAGCTTGGCCCGACAGTTGCAAGAGACCCAGTACTTC; CDR3: CASSLARQLQETQYF; D: .; size: many; V: TRBV5-1; length: 15; J: TRBJ2-5
DNA: TGTGCCAGCAGTTACTTCCAGGACAGCACTGAAGCTTTCTTT; CDR3: CASSYFQDSTEAFF; D: .; size: .; V: TRBV6-5; length: 14; J: TRBJ1-1
DNA: TGTGCCAGCAGCGCCACAGGGGGGACCGGCACCGGGGAGCTGTTTTTT; CDR3: CASSATGGTGTGELFF; D: TRBD1; size: few; V: TRBV5-6; length: 16; J: TRBJ2-2
DNA: TGTGCCAGCAGCCGAGCAGGGGGTGACGACGAGCAGTACTTC; CDR3: CASSRAGGDDEQYF; D: TRBD1; size: .; V: TRBV7-9; length: 14; J: TRBJ2-7
DNA: TGTGCCAGCAGCTTACAAAACACCGGGGAGCTGTTTTTT; CDR3: CASSLQNTGELFF; D: .; size: once; V: TRBV11-3; length: 13; J: TRBJ2-2
DNA: TGTGCCAGCAGTTACGGCAGGGACCAAGAGACCCAGTACTTC; CDR3: CASSYGRDQETQYF; D: .; size: many; V: TRBV6-2/TRBV6-3; length: 14; J: TRBJ2-5
DNA: TGTGCCAGCAGTGAAAGGTCGGCAGGAGGCACTGAAGCTTTCTTT; CDR3: CASSERSAGGTEAFF; D: .; size: many; V: TRBV6-1; length: 15; J: TRBJ1-1
DNA: TGTGCCAGCAGTGAAACCACCCCACAGGGGCTTTCTGAAGCTTTCTTT; CDR3: CASSETTPQGLSEAFF; D: TRBD1; size: many; V: TRBV6-1; length: 16; J: TRBJ1-1
DNA: TGTGCCAGCAGCTTAACAGGACAAAGGGCCAAAAACATTCAGTACTTC; CDR3: CASSLTGQRAKNIQYF; D: .; size: few; V: TRBV7-2; length: 16; J: TRBJ2-4
DNA: TGTGCCATCAGTGAGGGACAGGGGGCAAGTCAGCCCCAGCATTTT; CDR3: CAISEGQGASQPQHF; D: TRBD1; size: many; V: TRBV10-3; length: 15; J: TRBJ1-5
DNA: TGTGCCAGCAGCTACTTGCAGGGGGGCTCCTACGAGCAGTACTTC; CDR3: CASSYLQGGSYEQYF; D: .; size: few; V: TRBV13; length: 15; J: TRBJ2-7
DNA: TGTGCCAGCAGCTCGGGACAGTGGGGAGCGACCCAGTACTTC; CDR3: CASSSGQWGATQYF; D: TRBD1; size: many; V: TRBV7-2; length: 14; J: TRBJ2-5
DNA: TGTGCCAGCAGTTTAGGGTCTTGGGGAGAGACCCAGTACTTC; CDR3: CASSLGSWGETQYF; D: .; size: many; V: TRBV12-3/TRBV12-4; length: 14; J: TRBJ2-5
DNA: TGTGCCAGCAGTCCGTGGACTAGCGGGGGAGCCTACGAGCAGTACTTC; CDR3: CASSPWTSGGAYEQYF; D: TRBD2; size: .; V: TRBV6-2/TRBV6-3; length: 16; J: TRBJ2-7
DNA: TGTGCCAGCAGTGAGGACAGGGGCGAGCAGTACTTC; CDR3: CASSEDRGEQYF; D: TRBD1; size: .; V: TRBV28; length: 12; J: TRBJ2-7
DNA: TGTGCCAGCAGCCAAGGTGGTCCAGGGCAGAACACTGAAGCTTTCTTT; CDR3: CASSQGGPGQNTEAFF; D: .; size: .; V: TRBV3-1; length: 16; J: TRBJ1-1
DNA: TGCAGCGCCGCGGGCGGTGGGCACACTGAAGCTTTCTTT; CDR3: CSAAGGGHTEAFF; D: .; size: .; V: TRBV29-1; length: 13; J: TRBJ1-1